Listed below are T cell receptor beta chains from one sample, sequenced in a study of shared clonotypes between healthy human individuals. The protocol was immunoSEQ multiplex PCR, while the TCRdb copy is restricted to in-frame clones and leaves out a portion. The table records around 120,000 clones, roughly 70% of them present only once. The sample comprised memory CD8+ T cells sorted from blood. The source is a woman under 40 in good health. Each CDR3 is given with its conserved first and last residue. The order of the fields is V gene, D gene, J gene, clone size, CDR3 DNA, CDR3 protein. A D gene is named only where the DNA matches it firmly. Some rows have no size entry. The others give once, few or many, or a class for an expanded clone.

>TRBV10-1|NA|TRBJ1-2|NA
TGCGCCAGCAGTGAGTCGGTAGGACAGCGTACCTATGGCTACACCTTC
CASSESVGQRTYGYTF
>TRBV15|NA|TRBJ2-7|once
TGTGCCACCAGCTCAACAATCGAGGGTGGCCACGAGCAGTACTTC
CATSSTIEGGHEQYF
>TRBV2|NA|TRBJ2-5|few
TGTGCCAGCAGTCCACACACGTTAGCGGAAGAGACCCAGTACTTC
CASSPHTLAEETQYF
>TRBV13|NA|TRBJ2-5|many
TGTGCCAGCAGCCCCACTGGCCAAAGCGGTGAGACCCAGTACTTC
CASSPTGQSGETQYF
>TRBV10-1|TRBD1|TRBJ2-7|NA
TGCGCCAGCAGTCCTTGGATGACAGGGAAAATAGGCGAGCAGTACTTC
CASSPWMTGKIGEQYF
>TRBV28|NA|TRBJ2-7|NA
TGTGCCAGCACTATACAGGGTCCCCCCCCACTCGAGCAGTACTTC
CASTIQGPPPLEQYF
>TRBV6-4|TRBD1|TRBJ2-3|NA
TGTGCCAGCAGTGAAGAGGACAGGGACCAAACGCAGTATTTT
CASSEEDRDQTQYF
>TRBV29-1|TRBD2|TRBJ2-1|many
TGCAGCGTGTATACTAGCGGGAGAAATTCCTACAATGAGCAGTTCTTC
CSVYTSGRNSYNEQFF
>TRBV27|NA|TRBJ1-1|few
TGTGCCAGCAGCCCACCCCGGACACGCTCGTGGACCGAAGCTTTCTTT
CASSPPRTRSWTEAFF
>TRBV28|TRBD2|TRBJ2-2|many
TGTGCCAGCCAGGGACTAGGTTTCGGGGAGCTGTTTTTT
CASQGLGFGELFF
>TRBV7-2|NA|TRBJ1-5|NA
TGTGCCAGCAGCTTCTACAGGAGCAATCAGCCCCAGCATTTT
CASSFYRSNQPQHF
>TRBV18|NA|TRBJ2-7|NA
TGTGCCAGCTCTAGCATCCCCGGGACACTGAACTACGAGCAGTACTTC
CASSSIPGTLNYEQYF
>TRBV27|NA|TRBJ2-6|once
TGTGCCAGCAGTTTATCTCGTCTTCTGAGCTCTGGGGCCAACGTCCTGACTTTC
CASSLSRLLSSGANVLTF
>TRBV27|NA|TRBJ1-5|NA
TGTGCCAACCTCGGGACCTTAAGGGAGCCCCAGCATTTT
CANLGTLREPQHF
>TRBV29-1|NA|TRBJ1-5|NA
TGCAGCGTTGCGGACCCGGATCAGCCCCAGCATTTT
CSVADPDQPQHF
>TRBV28|TRBD2|TRBJ2-7|NA
TGTGCCAGCAGCCCGCGACTAGCTGGAACCTACGAGCAGTACTTC
CASSPRLAGTYEQYF
>TRBV4-1|NA|TRBJ2-1|NA
TGCGCCAGCAGCCGCAGGAGGTCTAGCTCCTACAATGAGCAGTTCTTC
CASSRRRSSSYNEQFF